These 14 T cell receptor beta chains were all obtained from the same sample, sequenced in a study of cytotoxic CD8 clonotypes in ibrutinib-treated CLL. The data were produced by immunoSEQ multiplex PCR, yet TCRdb's version contains in-frame clones alone and is incomplete. The profile shows fewer than 400,000 clones, about 64% of them singletons. Sequenced here: PBMCs, sampled after 36 months of ibrutinib treatment. The receptor source for this set is a human donor with chronic lymphocytic leukemia.

This clone was counted only a few times. This chain connects TRBV9 to TRBJ2-6; no clear D. V lost 1 base and J 4 bases, leaving 6 bases between the germline ends. The CDR3 spans 14 residues. Germline-derived CDR1 and CDR2 are SGDLS and YYNGEE. The CDR3 DNA reads TGTGCCAGCAGCGTAACCCAGGGGGCCAACGTCCTGACTTTC. It yields the protein CASSVTQGANVLTF. The variable domain in full, with the rest retrieved from reference TRBV9 and TRBJ2-6, is DSGVTQTPKHLITATGQRVTLRCSPRSGDLSVYWYQQSLDQGLQFLIQYYNGEERAKGNILERFSAQQFPDLHSELNLSSLELGDSALYFCASSVTQGANVLTFGAGSRLTVL.

The J gene is TRBJ1-2, the V gene TRBV7-2; the D is unclear. The CDR3 is 15 residues long. The V end lost 1 base, the J end lost 0 bases, and 9 bases lay between the germline ends. From germline, CDR1 is SGHTA and CDR2 FQGNSA. CDR3 nucleotide sequence: TGTGCCAGCAGCTTAGTGAGGAGGTCTAACTATGGCTACACCTTC. Its protein product is CASSLVRRSNYGYTF.

The chain recombines TRBV7-3 with TRBJ2-3, with TRBD2 as a possible D gene (5 bases). The CDR3 is made up of 15 amino acids. The germline V and J ends were trimmed by 1 base and 8 bases, with 16 bases remaining between them. CDR1 is SGHTA, CDR2 FQGTGA, per germline. CDR3 sequence reads: CASSLRGARLATQYF. As DNA, the CDR3 is TGTGCCAGCAGCTTAAGGGGAGCGCGGCTAGCTACGCAGTATTTT. Full variable domain (outside the CDR3, taken from reference TRBV7-3 and TRBJ2-3): GAGVSQTPSNKVTEKGKYVELRCDPISGHTALYWYRQSLGQGPEFLIYFQGTGAADDSGLPNDRFFAVRPEGSVSTLKIQRTERGDSAVYLCASSLRGARLATQYFGPGTRLTVL.

This clone came up once. The gene calls are TRBV9 and TRBJ1-3, with D unresolved. The CDR3 extends over 15 amino acids. The germline gives CDR1 SGDLS, CDR2 YYNGEE. V was cut by 0 bases and J by 4 bases, with 11 bases left in between. CDR3: CASSVAGRLGNTIYF. CDR3 sequence (DNA): TGTGCCAGCAGCGTAGCAGGTCGGCTAGGAAACACCATATATTTT.

This clone has just a few counts. The chain carries TRBV9 and TRBJ2-7; 7 bases align to TRBD2. Germline lookup yields CDR1 SGDLS and CDR2 YYNGEE. The CDR3 consists of 15 residues. The J segment lost 0 bases and the V segment lost 0 bases, leaving 3 bases of the junction unmatched. This chain's CDR3 is CASSVEPSGSYEQYF. The CDR3, as DNA: TGTGCCAGCAGCGTAGAACCTAGCGGCTCCTACGAGCAGTACTTC.

This clone has more than one count but fewer than ten. V is TRBV12-2 and J is TRBJ2-5. TRBV12-2 is a known pseudogene. The CDR3 extends over 15 amino acids. CDR3 in DNA: TGTGCAAGTCGCTTAACCAGAGCAAGTAAAGAGACCCAGTACTTC. This translates into CASRLTRASKETQYF.

The chain combines TRBV11-2 with TRBJ2-7, with no clear D. Trimming pared 1 base from V and 0 bases from J, leaving 7 bases between. This CDR3 is built from 14 residues. The germline gives CDR1 SGHAT, CDR2 FQNNGV. The CDR3 sequence: CASSLVRRSYEQYF. In DNA, the CDR3 is TGTGCCAGCAGCTTAGTGAGGCGCTCCTACGAGCAGTACTTC.

In this sample, this clone turned up once. CDR3 nucleotide sequence: TGTGCCAGCGGGGGTTATAATTCACCCCTCCACTTT. It codes for CASGGYNSPLHF. This chain joins TRBV6-1 and TRBJ1-6; D may be TRBD1 (5 bases). Trimming took off 8 bases at V and 4 bases at J, with 6 bases between the two ends. Germline V lookup: CDR1 MNHNS, CDR2 SASEGT. The CDR3 is 12 residues long.

The chain employs TRBV20-1 and TRBJ2-1, with 8 bases fitting TRBD1. Germline V gene sequence: CDR1 DFQATT, CDR2 SNEGSKA (reference sequence). The J segment lost 10 bases and the V segment lost 3 bases, leaving 2 bases of the junction unmatched. The CDR3 extends over 11 amino acids. The CDR3 DNA reads TGCAGTGCTAGGGGACAGGTAGAGCAGTTCTTC. Protein product: CSARGQVEQFF.

The chain's CDR3 is CASSVAPTGLNYGYTF. The CDR3 region has the DNA TGTGCCAGCAGCGTAGCTCCGACAGGCCTTAACTATGGCTACACCTTC. This chain links TRBV9 with TRBJ1-2; D possibly corresponds to TRBD1 (6 bases). The V end lost 0 bases, the J end lost 1 base, and 13 bases lay between the germline ends. Germline V gene lookup returns CDR1 SGDLS and CDR2 YYNGEE. The CDR3 totals 16 residues.

This rearrangement joins TRBV5-1 to TRBJ2-7; D may be TRBD1 (5 bases). The CDR3 is made up of 14 amino acids. Deletions cut 4 bases from V and 0 bases from J, with 11 bases between. Germline lookup yields CDR1 SGHRS and CDR2 YFSETQ. The CDR3 reads CASSLRTNSYEQYF. CDR3 sequence (DNA): TGCGCCAGCAGCCTCAGGACAAACTCCTACGAGCAGTACTTC.

This clone was picked up a small number of times. The chain has TRBV18 and TRBJ1-4; 7 bases align to TRBD1. The length of the CDR3 is 15 residues. The V gene's germline CDR1 is KGHSH and CDR2 LQKENI. V lost 4 bases, J lost 4 bases, and 6 bases stayed unmatched. The CDR3 nucleotides read TGTGCCAGCTCACAAGGGGACAGCTATAATGAAAAACTGTTTTTT. As protein: CASSQGDSYNEKLFF.

This chain connects TRBV7-2 to TRBJ2-5; 9 bases agree with TRBD2. The CDR3 is 16 amino acids. Losses at the gene ends were 3 bases for V and 4 bases for J; bases not matched to a gene: 9. Germline V lookup: CDR1 SGHTA, CDR2 FQGNSA. The CDR3 DNA is TGTGCCAGCAGCTTTGTCCCCTTAGCGGGAGTAGAGACCCAGTACTTC. Its translation: CASSFVPLAGVETQYF.

This clone was counted only a few times. The rearrangement joins TRBV4-3 to TRBJ2-2, with TRBD2 identical over 7 bases. Germline V gene sequence: CDR1 LGHNA, CDR2 YSLEER. The CDR3 sequence is 20 residues long. V was pared by 0 bases and J by 4 bases, with 17 bases of the junction left unmatched. The CDR3 DNA reads as TGCGCCAGCAGCCAAGATACGTGGGAGGGCCTGATGCGGGGCACCGGGGAGCTGTTTTTT. It codes for CASSQDTWEGLMRGTGELFF.